A single sample gave rise to the 23 T cell receptor beta chains below, sequenced in a study of cytomegalovirus exposure and HLA in healthy donors. PCR employed 60 Vbeta and 13 Jbeta primers. Sequenced by immunoSEQ multiplex PCR; TCRdb stores in-frame clones only, minus some. The table lists about 160,000 clones, around 73% of them singletons. Source material: PBMCs. These receptors were obtained from a male donor in good health and CMV-seronegative.

The chain uses TRBV6-1 and TRBJ2-7, with TRBD2 matching 15 bases. Germline V CDR1 and CDR2: MNHNS, SASEGT. J gave up 5 bases and V 7 bases, and 6 bases lay outside the gene matches. The CDR3 loop spans 15 amino acids. The CDR3: CASMGLAGGIHEQYF. CDR3 bases: TGTGCCAGCATGGGACTAGCGGGAGGAATCCACGAGCAGTACTTC.

This rearrangement joins TRBV7-2 to TRBJ2-7; 11 bases agree with TRBD1. The CDR3 extends over 13 amino acids. Germline V lookup: CDR1 SGHTA, CDR2 FQGNSA. V lost 5 bases to trimming and J lost 7 bases; unmatched junction nucleotides: 4. The CDR3 sequence is CASSGTGGWEQYF. CDR3 in DNA: TGTGCCAGCAGCGGGACAGGGGGTTGGGAGCAGTACTTC.

V and J are TRBV19 and TRBJ2-2, with 8 bases identical to TRBD1. Germline CDR1 is LNHDA and CDR2 is SQIVND (reference sequence). The CDR3 has 17 amino acids. The V and J ends lost 5 bases and 4 bases, in that order; junction bases with no gene match: 12. The CDR3 loop is CASSPTATGASTGELFF. The DNA for the CDR3 is TGTGCCAGTAGTCCAACTGCGACAGGGGCTAGCACCGGGGAGCTGTTTTTT.

This sequence joins TRBV29-1 and TRBJ2-6, with D unclear. CDR1 is SQVTM, CDR2 ANQGSEA, per germline. This CDR3 has 13 amino acids. Trimming cost V 7 bases and J 2 bases, with 9 bases left between them. The DNA for the CDR3 is TGCAGCGCCCCGCTAGCTGGGGCCAACGTCCTGACTTTC. This gives the protein CSAPLAGANVLTF. Drawing the rest from reference TRBV29-1 and TRBJ2-6, the complete variable domain is SAVISQKPSRDICQRGTSLTIQCQVDSQVTMMFWYRQQPGQSLTLIATANQGSEATYESGFVIDKFPISRPNLTFSTLTVSNMSPEDSSIYLCSAPLAGANVLTFGAGSRLTVL.

V and J are TRBV7-2 and TRBJ1-5; unclear D gene. Germline V gene lookup returns CDR1 SGHTA and CDR2 FQGNSA. The V end was cut by 8 bases, the J end by 1 base, with 9 bases between. The CDR3 spans 13 residues. The CDR3 sequence is CASGRESNQPQHF. The CDR3 DNA follows: TGTGCCAGCGGTCGGGAGAGCAATCAGCCCCAGCATTTT.

The chain is built from TRBV6-5 and TRBJ1-5, with TRBD1 matching 11 bases. CDR1 and CDR2 from the germline V gene are MNHEY and SVGAGI. The CDR3 totals 15 residues. V gave up 4 bases and J gave up 7 bases; unmatched junction bases: 6. The CDR3 nucleotides are TGTGCCAGCAGTTTACGGACAGGGGGCCAACAGCCCCAGCATTTT. Translation gives CASSLRTGGQQPQHF.

This clone was observed a handful of times. The chain combines TRBV4-2 with TRBJ2-7, with D maybe TRBD2 (6 bases). CDR3 size: 15 residues. Germline values: CDR1 LGHNA, CDR2 YNFKEQ. Trimming stripped 1 base from V and 4 bases from J, with 14 bases between. The CDR3 DNA sequence: TGTGCCAGCAGCCAAGGGAGTAGCGGAGTATACGAGCAGTACTTC. Its translation: CASSQGSSGVYEQYF.

The chain combines TRBV28 with TRBJ1-5; 8 nucleotides align to TRBD1. J lost 1 base, V lost 6 bases, and 11 bases had no gene match. CDR3 size: 17 residues. Germline CDR1 reads MDHEN; CDR2 reads SYDVKM. Here the CDR3 DNA reads TGTGCCAGCAGAGCAGGGGGCGCGGGCGGGAGCAATCAGCCCCAGCATTTT. Protein sequence: CASRAGGAGGSNQPQHF.

The V gene is TRBV5-1, the J gene TRBJ1-1, with TRBD1 matching over 9 bases. Germline V gene sequence: CDR1 SGHRS, CDR2 YFSETQ. The CDR3 runs 14 residues. V lost 4 bases to trimming and J lost 5 bases; unmatched junction nucleotides: 6. Here the CDR3 DNA reads TGCGCCAGCAGCCGGTCGGGACAGGGTACTGAAGCTTTCTTT. Translation gives CASSRSGQGTEAFF. The full variable domain, with the rest looked up from reference TRBV5-1 and TRBJ1-1, is KAGVTQTPRYLIKTRGQQVTLSCSPISGHRSVSWYQQTPGQGLQFLFEYFSETQRNKGNFPGRFSGRQFSNSRSEMNVSTLELGDSALYLCASSRSGQGTEAFFGQGTRLTVV.

The gene calls are TRBV29-1 and TRBJ1-1; weak D call: TRBD1 (5 bases). The CDR3 loop spans 13 amino acids. Trimming removed 1 base at V and 8 bases at J, with 14 bases between. Germline-derived CDR1 and CDR2 are SQVTM and ANQGSEA. For the CDR3, the DNA is TGCAGCGTTGAAGTTGGAGGGACCTCCGAAGCTTTCTTT. This codes for CSVEVGGTSEAFF.

The genes are TRBV5-4 and TRBJ1-2, with D perhaps matching TRBD1 (5 bases). The CDR3 contains 14 residues. The V and J ends lost 3 bases and 4 bases respectively, with 13 bases between them. CDR1 and CDR2 from the germline V gene are SGHNT and YYREEE (reference sequence). The CDR3 region is CASSWGGVGYGYTF. CDR3 DNA sequence: TGTGCCAGCAGCTGGGGGGGAGTGGGCTATGGCTACACCTTC.

V and J are TRBV7-9 and TRBJ2-7, with D possibly matching TRBD1 (6 bases). The CDR3 runs 18 residues. V was clipped by 3 bases and J by 2 bases, with 23 bases between them. From germline, CDR1 is SEHNR and CDR2 FQNEAQ (reference sequence). The chain's CDR3 is CASSFVVSRDKSPYEQYF. CDR3 nucleotide sequence: TGTGCCAGCAGCTTCGTAGTAAGTCGGGACAAAAGCCCCTACGAGCAGTACTTC.

The chain carries TRBV5-4 and TRBJ2-1, with D perhaps TRBD2 (6 bases). Germline-derived CDR1 and CDR2 are SGHNT and YYREEE (reference sequence). Deletions cut 1 base from V and 0 bases from J, with 14 bases between. The CDR3 length is 17 residues. CDR3 region: CASSLPLPGDSYNEQFF. In nucleotides, the CDR3 is TGTGCCAGCAGCTTGCCCCTCCCGGGGGACTCCTACAATGAGCAGTTCTTC.

Regarding this clone: Because the CDR3 is missing its conserved closing phenylalanine or tryptophan, this is likely a read error. The chain uses TRBV6-1 and TRBJ1-1, with TRBD1 identical over 7 bases. V trimming: 6 bases; J trimming: 1 base; junction bases outside the gene matches: 2. This CDR3 contains 13 residues. Germline V gives CDR1 MNHNS, CDR2 SASEGT. The CDR3 protein is CASSRGANTEAFS. DNA for the CDR3: TGTGCCAGCAGCAGGGGGGCGAACACTGAAGCTTTCTCT.

The chain combines TRBV7-2 with TRBJ1-6; 9 nucleotides agree with TRBD1. The junction had 5 bases not matched to a gene; V was cut back by 5 bases and J by 6 bases. This CDR3 spans 15 amino acids. The V gene's germline CDR1 is SGHTA and CDR2 FQGNSA. The CDR3: CASSQGTGSNSPLHF. As DNA, the CDR3 is TGTGCCAGCAGCCAGGGGACAGGGAGTAATTCACCCCTCCACTTT.

This chain connects TRBV29-1 to TRBJ2-7; 7 bases are shared with TRBD2. In germline, CDR1 is SQVTM, CDR2 ANQGSEA. This CDR3 comprises 14 residues. Germline trimming cut 6 bases from V and 2 bases from J; bases unmatched to any gene: 10. CDR3 nucleotides: TGCAGCGTGGGACTCGGGACTACGACCTACGAGCAGTACTTC. Translating gives CSVGLGTTTYEQYF.

The chain carries TRBV5-1 and TRBJ2-2; 7 bases are shared with TRBD2. Germline trimming cut 2 bases from V and 5 bases from J; bases unmatched to any gene: 6. Germline CDR1 and CDR2: SGHRS and YFSETQ. The CDR3 has 15 residues. CDR3: CASSFPGGETGELFF. The DNA of the CDR3 is TGCGCCAGCAGCTTTCCGGGGGGTGAAACCGGGGAGCTGTTTTTT.

This clone has a single count. This chain joins TRBV7-6 and TRBJ2-1; 8 bases fit TRBD2. The CDR3 spans 16 residues. The V segment lost 2 bases and the J segment 5 bases; nucleotides outside the gene matches: 8. From germline, CDR1 is SGHVS and CDR2 FNYEAQ. In DNA form, the CDR3 reads TGTGCCAGCAGCTTATCGTCAAGCGGGGGTCACAATGAGCAGTTCTTC. Translation: CASSLSSSGGHNEQFF.

The chain links TRBV4-1 to TRBJ2-3; D possibly corresponds to TRBD1 (5 bases). There are 17 residues in the CDR3. In germline, CDR1 is MGHRA, CDR2 YSYEKL. V shed 0 bases and J shed 4 bases, with 17 bases lying between them. For the CDR3, the DNA is TGCGCCAGCAGCCAAGATTCCCCGCAGGGTCTCGCAGATACGCAGTATTTT. This translates into CASSQDSPQGLADTQYF.

This chain uses TRBV19 with TRBJ1-4; D uncertain. In germline, CDR1 is LNHDA, CDR2 SQIVND (reference sequence). V was cut by 2 bases and J by 5 bases, with 9 bases left in between. CDR3 size: 14 residues. The CDR3 nucleotides are TGTGCCAGTAGTATATACGGAGAGAATGAAAAACTGTTTTTT. The encoded protein is CASSIYGENEKLFF. Complete variable domain (other parts from reference TRBV19 and TRBJ1-4): DGGITQSPKYLFRKEGQNVTLSCEQNLNHDAMYWYRQDPGQGLRLIYYSQIVNDFQKGDIAEGYSVSREKKESFPLTVTSAQKNPTAFYLCASSIYGENEKLFFGSGTQLSVL.

The chain carries TRBV5-1 and TRBJ2-3; 9 bases are shared with TRBD2. CDR1 is SGHRS, CDR2 YFSETQ, per germline. Unmatched junction bases numbered 4, after V lost 0 bases and J lost 5 bases. This CDR3 has 15 amino acids. The CDR3 DNA reads as TGCGCCAGCAGCTTGGGAGCGGGAGGTCAAGATACGCAGTATTTT. Translation gives CASSLGAGGQDTQYF.

V usage is TRBV6-5 and J usage is TRBJ1-2; 7 bases line up with TRBD1. V shed 10 bases and J 5 bases; nucleotides not matched to a gene: 13. This CDR3 comprises 14 residues. Looked up from germline, CDR1 is MNHEY and CDR2 is SVGAGI. The chain's CDR3 is CATARTGRSYGYTF. CDR3 coding DNA: TGTGCCACCGCTAGGACAGGTCGGTCTTATGGCTACACCTTC.

This clone was seen more than once but under ten times. The V and J genes are TRBV5-4 and TRBJ2-2; the match to TRBD1 covers 8 bases. The V and J ends lost 5 bases and 1 base, in that order; junction bases with no gene match: 4. Per germline, CDR1 SGHNT and CDR2 YYREEE (reference sequence). The CDR3 runs to 15 residues. The CDR3 sequence: CASSRQGLNTGELFF. In DNA form, the CDR3 reads TGTGCCAGCAGTAGACAGGGGCTGAACACCGGGGAGCTGTTTTTT.